The sequence of this T cell receptor (beta chain) was determined in a study of blood T cell repertoires in COVID-19 (TCRdb year 2020). The study in broad terms: Samples from collaborators originated in the United States, Italy and Spain and spanned both the acute and convalescent phases of COVID-19. The prospective study material was composed of cDNA or gDNA derived from T cells, B-cell-depleted T cells, or PBMCs. Samples came from the ongoing ImmuneRACE study (first 160 participants) plus 1,254 subjects from 6 global collaborators. A de-identified subject ID, COVID-19 status, age in years and sex were almost always included in the sample metadata. Deeply sampled blood TCRbeta repertoires from subjects exposed to, actively infected with, or recovered from COVID-19 were included in the dataset. A freely available public database, intended as a resource for researchers studying the immune response to SARS-CoV-2, is where the repertoires were released. Where available, HLA class I and class II types were obtained from metadata supplied by the sample provider rather than from assay-based typing.

In the prospective study, participants were 18 to 89 years old, resided in under 30 geographic areas of the United States, and were enrolled through a virtual design. In the prospective study, participants were assigned to cohorts based on the clinical history participants reported in a screening survey and a study questionnaire. For ImmuneRACE Cohort 3, a participant was defined as recovered based on two consecutive negative NP/OP PCR tests, clearance by a healthcare professional, or resolution of symptoms. Each participant in the prospective study had whole blood, serum and a nasopharyngeal or oropharyngeal swab collected by mobile phlebotomists. Over an approximately two-month period, participants in the prospective study had the option of providing additional blood draws and questionnaires. Prospective study blood samples were shipped either frozen or at room temperature before DNA extraction.

TCRbeta CDR3 regions were amplified from genomic DNA by means of the immunoSEQ Assay, a bias-controlled multiplex PCR. The paper's processing steps were these. Within the assay, amplification of reference gene primers was used to estimate how many nucleated cells each sample contained. Sequence reads were collapsed and filtered to measure the absolute abundance of every unique TCRbeta CDR3 rearrangement. For each sample, productive Simpson clonality was calculated by taking the square root of Simpson's diversity index across productive rearrangements. TCRdb obtained this table from immuneACCESS and retained in-frame rearrangements with V and J assigned. These tables miss some clones; where compared with another copy, unresolved V genes account for less than half of the shortfall, and the remainder is unexplained. V and J calls and clone size are as listed in that table; D and trimming were resolved from the DNA. A total of hundreds of thousands of clones appear in this sample, around 89% of them only once. Approximately 9.5% of the sample is held by the ten biggest clonotypes.

CDR1 is given as SGHTA and CDR2 as FQGNSA, both from the germline V gene. The CDR3 sequence holds 18 residues, the cysteine and phenylalanine included. Of all the DNA, just the CDR3 is kept, 54 bases in frame from base 1. V is cut back by 5 bases and J by 8 bases, with 15 bases in the junction unmatched. A word on this clone: Its antigen has not been determined. No much larger clonotype is one base removed from it; base qualities were not supplied.

Overall results and qualifications from the work: The amount of clinical and demographic metadata varied by source and participant and was provided uncurated.

The source of this sequence is a man between 35 and 55 years old who had recovered from COVID-19. The V gene is TRBV7-2 and the J gene is TRBJ2-1, and 13 bases in between align with TRBD2. Source material: PBMCs or T cells enriched from blood (not recorded which). The DNA reads as follows: TGTGCCAGCAGCCTTGGGACTAGCGGGATTCTCAGTAGGGATGAGCAGTTCTTC. It translates as CASSLGTSGILSRDEQFF.